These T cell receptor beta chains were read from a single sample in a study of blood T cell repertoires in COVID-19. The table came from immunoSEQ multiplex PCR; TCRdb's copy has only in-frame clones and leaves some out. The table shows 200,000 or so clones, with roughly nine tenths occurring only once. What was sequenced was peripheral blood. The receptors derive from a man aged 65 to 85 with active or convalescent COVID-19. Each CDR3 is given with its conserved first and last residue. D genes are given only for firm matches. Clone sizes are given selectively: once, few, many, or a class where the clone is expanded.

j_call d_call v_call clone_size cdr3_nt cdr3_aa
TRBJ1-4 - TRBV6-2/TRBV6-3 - TGTGCCAGCAGCTCTCGGGACACCTTAGGAGAAAAACTGTTTTTT CASSSRDTLGEKLFF
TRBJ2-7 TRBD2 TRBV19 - TGTGCCAGTAGTATTGGCGGGGGGTACTACGAGCAGTACTTC CASSIGGGYYEQYF
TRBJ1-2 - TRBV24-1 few TGTGCCACCAGTGATTGGCAGCGGTCCTATGGCTACACCTTC CATSDWQRSYGYTF
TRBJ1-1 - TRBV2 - TGTGCCAGCAGTGAAACCCGACAGACGGAAGCTTTCTTT CASSETRQTEAFF
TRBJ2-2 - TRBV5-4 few TGTGCCAGCAGCTTGGGCAGGGGGGACGGGGAGCTGTTTTTT CASSLGRGDGELFF
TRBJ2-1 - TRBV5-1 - TGCGCCAGCAGCGCTACAGGGTCGCCGAATGAGCAGTTCTTC CASSATGSPNEQFF
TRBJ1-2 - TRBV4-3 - TGCGCCAGCAGCCAGGCCGGGACACGCTCTGGCTACACCTTC CASSQAGTRSGYTF
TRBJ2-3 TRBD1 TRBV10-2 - TGCGCCAGCAACCGCCGGGACAGGCCCCGAGGAGACACAGATACGCAGTATTTT CASNRRDRPRGDTDTQYF
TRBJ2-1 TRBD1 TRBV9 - TGTGCCAGCAGCGTCCTGCCGGGACAGGGCTACAATGAGCAGTTCTTC CASSVLPGQGYNEQFF
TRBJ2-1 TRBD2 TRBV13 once TGTGCCAGCAGCTTAGGAGCACCGCGATCGGGACTACAAGACAATGAGCAGTTCTTC CASSLGAPRSGLQDNEQFF
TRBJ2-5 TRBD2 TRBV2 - TGTGCCAGCAGTGAAGTAGCGGGAGTTGAGACCCAGTACTTC CASSEVAGVETQYF
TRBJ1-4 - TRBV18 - TGTGCCAGCTCACCCAGTGAGGGCGCAAAACTGTTTTTT CASSPSEGAKLFF
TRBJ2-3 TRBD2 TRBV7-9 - TGTGCCAGCAGCCCGCGGGAGTCGGGGGGAGCAGATACGCAGTATTTT CASSPRESGGADTQYF
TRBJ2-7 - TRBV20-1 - TGCAGTGCTAGAGGGCTTTACGAGCAGTACTTC CSARGLYEQYF
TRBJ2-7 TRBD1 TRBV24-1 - TGTGCCACCAGTGATCCGGGACAGGGGGAGGTCTACGAGCAGTACTTC CATSDPGQGEVYEQYF
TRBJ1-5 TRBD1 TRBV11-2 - TGTGCCAGCAGCTTAGACGTAGGGACAGAGGGTAATCAGCCCCAGCATTTT CASSLDVGTEGNQPQHF
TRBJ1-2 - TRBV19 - TGTGCCAGTAGTATAGGAGGGAGATATGGCTACACCTTC CASSIGGRYGYTF
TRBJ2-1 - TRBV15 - TGTGCCACCAGCCCAACAGGGACCCGCTCCTACAATGAGCAGTTCTTC CATSPTGTRSYNEQFF
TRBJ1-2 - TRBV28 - TGTGCCTTTGGGGGGGCCCTCTATGGCTACACCTTC CAFGGALYGYTF
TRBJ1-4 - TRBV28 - TGTGCCAGCAGTTTTGGGTTTCGGGGTGAAAAACTGTTTTTT CASSFGFRGEKLFF
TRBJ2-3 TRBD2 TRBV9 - TGTGCCAGCAGCGTAGAGAACGGGCGGGGGTACACAGATACGCAGTATTTT CASSVENGRGYTDTQYF
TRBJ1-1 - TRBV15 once TGTGCCACCAGCAGAGCAGGGCCCTTATTTGCTTTCTTT CATSRAGPLFAFF
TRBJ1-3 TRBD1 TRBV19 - TGTGCCAGTAGTATCGGACAGGGGGCTGGAAACACCATATATTTT CASSIGQGAGNTIYF
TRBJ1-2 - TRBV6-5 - TGTGCCAGCAGGGCACCAGGGAACTATGGCTACACCTTC CASRAPGNYGYTF
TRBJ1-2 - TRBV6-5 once TGTGCCAGCAGTCAACAGGGCTATGGCTACACCTTC CASSQQGYGYTF
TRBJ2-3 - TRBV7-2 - TGTGCCAGCAGCTTATGGGCAGATGGAAGCACAGATACGCAGTATTTT CASSLWADGSTDTQYF
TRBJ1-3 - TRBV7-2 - TGTGCCAGCAGCTTAGTCAGCTCTGGAAACACCATATATTTT CASSLVSSGNTIYF
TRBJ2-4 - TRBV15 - TGTGCCACCAGCAGAGATCTGACGGGTGGGGCCAAAAACATTCAGTACTTC CATSRDLTGGAKNIQYF
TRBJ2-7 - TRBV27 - TGTGCCAGCAGTCCCCATAGGGCAGCGGACTACGAGCAGTACTTC CASSPHRAADYEQYF